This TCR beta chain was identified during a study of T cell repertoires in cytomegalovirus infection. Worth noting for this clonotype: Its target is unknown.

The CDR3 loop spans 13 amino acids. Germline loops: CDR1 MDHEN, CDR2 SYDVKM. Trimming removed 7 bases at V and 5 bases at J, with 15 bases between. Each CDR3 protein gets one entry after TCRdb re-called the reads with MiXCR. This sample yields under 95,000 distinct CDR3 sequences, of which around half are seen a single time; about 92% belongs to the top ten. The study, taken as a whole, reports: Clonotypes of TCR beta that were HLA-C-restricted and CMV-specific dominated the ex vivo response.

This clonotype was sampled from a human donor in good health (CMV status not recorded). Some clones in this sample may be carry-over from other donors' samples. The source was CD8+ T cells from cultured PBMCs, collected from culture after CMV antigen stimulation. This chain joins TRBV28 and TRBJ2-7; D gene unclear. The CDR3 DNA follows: TGTGCCAGCACCCCCCCTATTCCAGACGAGCAGTACTTC. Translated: CASTPPIPDEQYF.